One and the same sample provided the 7 T cell receptor beta chains below, sequenced in a study of OX40 agonist ivuxolimab in advanced cancers. The table came from immunoSEQ multiplex PCR; TCRdb's copy has only in-frame clones and leaves some out. The sample carries around 74,000 clones, over 75% recorded once. Sequencing used CD4+ or CD8+ T cells sorted from blood, obtained in a trial of the OX40 agonist ivuxolimab. The source is an adult with an advanced solid tumor such as melanoma, head and neck, liver or kidney cancer.

The CDR3 sequence is CASSLGATGGASGYTF. The CDR3 nucleotides are TGTGCCAGCAGCTTGGGGGCGACAGGGGGCGCGAGTGGCTACACCTTC. The chain recombines TRBV5-6 with TRBJ1-2; 10 bases align to TRBD1. J lost 7 bases, V lost 0 bases, and 9 bases had no gene match. The CDR3 is 16 residues long. Germline V gene sequence: CDR1 SGHDT, CDR2 YYEEEE.

The chain is built from TRBV19 and TRBJ2-7; 8 nucleotides agree with TRBD2. Germline-derived CDR1 and CDR2 are LNHDA and SQIVND (reference sequence). V shed 7 bases and J 6 bases; nucleotides not matched to a gene: 11. The CDR3 has 14 amino acids. The CDR3 DNA is TGTGCCAGTAAACACCCGGGAGGGGGTAGCGAGCAGTACTTC. The encoded protein is CASKHPGGGSEQYF.

The chain joins TRBV7-2 to TRBJ2-5, with 10 bases aligning to TRBD2. With 5 bases clipped from V and 5 bases from J, the junction kept 11 bases outside the gene matches. The germline V gene has CDR1 SGHTA and CDR2 FQGNSA. The CDR3 contains 16 residues. CDR3 region: CASSPRGSGRTETQYF. In DNA form, the CDR3 reads TGTGCCAGCAGCCCGCGAGGTAGCGGGAGGACGGAGACCCAGTACTTC. The full variable domain, with the rest looked up from reference TRBV7-2 and TRBJ2-5, is GAGVSQSPSNKVTEKGKDVELRCDPISGHTALYWYRQSLGQGLEFLIYFQGNSAPDKSGLPSDRFSAERTGGSVSTLTIQRTQQEDSAVYLCASSPRGSGRTETQYFGPGTRLLVL.

The V call is TRBV12-5, the J call TRBJ2-1; 8 bases fit TRBD1. The CDR3 runs 16 residues. Germline V gene sequence: CDR1 LGHNT, CDR2 FRNRAP. V lost 5 bases and J lost 0; bases outside the gene matches: 6. CDR3 nucleotide sequence: TGTGCTAGTGGTCCCAGGGGGCCGGGCTCCTACAATGAGCAGTTCTTC. Encoded protein: CASGPRGPGSYNEQFF.

This rearrangement joins TRBV4-3 to TRBJ1-5; 7 nucleotides align to TRBD1. J was trimmed by 4 bases and V by 0 bases; bases with no gene match: 6. Per germline, CDR1 LGHNA and CDR2 YSLEER. CDR3 size: 16 residues. The CDR3 here is CASSQDWTGLNQPQHF. DNA of the CDR3: TGCGCCAGCAGCCAAGATTGGACAGGCCTTAATCAGCCCCAGCATTTT.

The V and J genes are TRBV5-1 and TRBJ2-1; D not certain. Germline V gene data show CDR1 as SGHRS and CDR2 as YFSETQ. The CDR3 loop spans 13 amino acids. Trimming took 0 bases from V and 5 from J, leaving 6 bases between them. Here the CDR3 reads CASSLGPDNEQFF. The CDR3 DNA reads TGCGCCAGCAGCTTGGGCCCTGACAATGAGCAGTTCTTC.

This clone was detected only a few times. The rearrangement uses TRBV18 and TRBJ2-3; unclear D gene. Trimming removed 3 bases from V and 4 bases from J, with 5 bases in between. This CDR3 spans 12 amino acids. CDR1 KGHSH and CDR2 LQKENI come from the germline V gene. This chain's CDR3 is CASSPAPDTQYF. Here the CDR3 DNA reads TGTGCCAGCTCACCTGCCCCAGATACGCAGTATTTT.